These T cell receptor beta chains were read from a single sample in a study of regulatory T cells in long-lasting Graves disease. TCRdb re-called the multiplex PCR reads with MiXCR, one entry per CDR3 protein. The profile shows about 470,000 distinct CDR3 sequences, roughly 20% of them singletons. The input for sequencing was peripheral blood mononuclear cells (PBMCs), taken when the disease was refractory, from a patient treated with antithyroid drugs. The source is a female donor with Graves disease. Each CDR3 is given with its conserved first and last residue. A D gene is named only where the DNA matches it firmly. Clone size is stated in some rows and not others, as once, few, many or a class when expanded.

D	V	size	J	CDR3	DNA
TRBD2	TRBV5-1	few	TRBJ2-7	CASSLASGIFYEQYF	TGCGCCAGCAGCTTGGCCAGCGGGATATTCTACGAGCAGTACTTC
TRBD1	TRBV6-2/TRBV6-3	few	TRBJ2-4	CAGRSGGLGKNIQYF	TGTGCCGGCAGATCAGGGGGCCTCGGCAAAAACATTCAGTACTTC
NA	TRBV11-1	many	TRBJ2-7	CASSQTRYEQYF	TGTGCCAGCAGCCAAACTAGATACGAGCAGTACTTC
NA	TRBV7-9	many	TRBJ1-1	CASSLAVGNRDTEAFF	TGTGCCAGCAGCTTAGCTGTTGGAAACAGGGACACTGAAGCTTTCTTT
TRBD1	TRBV19	many	TRBJ2-5	CASSDWTGGQETQYF	TGTGCCAGTAGTGATTGGACAGGGGGGCAAGAGACCCAGTACTTC
NA	TRBV29-1	many	TRBJ2-7	CSGTGTYYEQYF	TGCAGCGGAACCGGGACTTACTACGAGCAGTACTTC
TRBD1	TRBV5-4	NA	TRBJ2-7	CASSQATGTGTYEQYF	TGTGCCAGCAGCCAAGCCACCGGGACAGGGACCTACGAGCAGTACTTC
NA	TRBV6-2/TRBV6-3	NA	TRBJ2-7	CDTTGRGNYEQYF	TGTGACACCACCGGCAGGGGAAACTACGAGCAGTACTTC
NA	TRBV20-1	many	TRBJ1-2	CSATTPPGRNYGYTF	TGCAGTGCCACAACACCCCCGGGACGGAACTATGGCTACACCTTC
NA	TRBV19	NA	TRBJ2-7	CATQGLDNYEQYF	TGTGCCACCCAGGGGTTGGACAACTACGAGCAGTACTTC
TRBD1	TRBV20-1	few	TRBJ2-7	CSARSDRGKSYEQYF	TGCAGTGCTAGATCGGACAGGGGTAAAAGCTACGAGCAGTACTTC
TRBD1	TRBV11-2	many	TRBJ1-2	CASAQVRGAGGYTF	TGTGCCAGCGCCCAGGTCAGGGGGGCTGGAGGCTACACCTTC
TRBD1	TRBV2	many	TRBJ1-2	CASRDRGRHGYTF	TGTGCCAGCAGGGACAGGGGGCGCCATGGCTACACCTTC
TRBD2	TRBV9	NA	TRBJ2-5	CASSVSSGGGETQYF	TGTGCCAGCAGCGTATCGAGCGGGGGAGGAGAGACCCAGTACTTC
TRBD2	TRBV7-2	many	TRBJ2-5	CASSPAVRLAGGRGTQYF	TGTGCCAGCAGCCCGGCAGTGCGACTAGCGGGAGGCAGAGGGACCCAGTACTTC
NA	TRBV6-2/TRBV6-3	many	TRBJ1-2	CASRLKGGYTF	TGTGCCAGCAGACTTAAAGGTGGCTACACCTTC
TRBD1	TRBV20-1	many	TRBJ2-7	CSAREMTGTDEQYF	TGCAGTGCTAGAGAAATGACAGGGACGGACGAGCAGTACTTC
TRBD1	TRBV28	many	TRBJ2-7	CASSTPGQGMGGEQYF	TGTGCCAGCAGTACGCCGGGACAGGGGATGGGTGGCGAGCAGTACTTC
NA	TRBV6-1	NA	TRBJ2-6	CASSLDSHVLTF	TGTGCCAGCAGCCTGGACTCTCACGTCCTGACTTTC
TRBD1	TRBV20-1	NA	TRBJ2-7	CSAAWNRDRGSHEQYF	TGCAGTGCGGCCTGGAACCGGGACAGGGGGAGCCACGAGCAGTACTTC
NA	TRBV30	few	TRBJ2-7	CAWSVNREYEQYF	TGTGCCTGGAGTGTCAACAGGGAATACGAGCAGTACTTC
NA	TRBV20-1	many	TRBJ1-2	CSARRRGYGYTF	TGCAGTGCTAGGCGTCGGGGATATGGCTACACCTTC
NA	TRBV20-1	few	TRBJ2-2	CSARDGTGELFF	TGCAGTGCTAGAGACGGGACCGGGGAGCTGTTTTTT
NA	TRBV11-2	many	TRBJ2-7	CASGPGLYEQYF	TGTGCCAGCGGCCCAGGGTTGTACGAGCAGTACTTC
TRBD1	TRBV19	many	TRBJ1-5	CASSARDRGFNQPQHF	TGTGCCAGTAGTGCTCGGGACAGGGGATTTAATCAGCCCCAGCATTTT
NA	TRBV20-1	NA	TRBJ2-7	CSAMMVAWPYEQYF	TGCAGTGCTATGATGGTAGCTTGGCCCTACGAGCAGTACTTC
NA	TRBV11-2	few	TRBJ1-2	CASSLAHYDKYTF	TGTGCCAGCAGCTTAGCGCACTATGATAAGTACACCTTC
TRBD2	TRBV7-8	NA	TRBJ2-3	CASSSIAGGGTQYF	TGTGCCAGCAGCTCGATAGCGGGAGGAGGTACGCAGTATTTT
NA	TRBV7-3	NA	TRBJ2-2	CASSFQWYGELFF	TGTGCCAGCAGCTTCCAGTGGTACGGGGAGCTGTTTTTT
TRBD1	TRBV19	many	TRBJ2-2	CASSTPPWDRGGSTGELFF	TGTGCCAGTAGCACCCCTCCTTGGGACAGGGGAGGAAGCACCGGGGAGCTGTTTTTT
TRBD2	TRBV12-3/TRBV12-4	many	TRBJ2-5	CASSSRPGEGQGETQYF	TGTGCCAGCAGTTCCCGGCCGGGGGAGGGCCAAGGAGAGACCCAGTACTTC
NA	TRBV20-1	few	TRBJ1-5	CSARKGGQYSNQPQHF	TGCAGTGCTAGAAAGGGGGGGCAATATAGCAATCAGCCCCAGCATTTT
TRBD2	TRBV9	few	TRBJ2-7	CASSVGWGGLGYEQYF	TGTGCCAGCAGCGTAGGGTGGGGAGGGTTGGGCTACGAGCAGTACTTC
TRBD2	TRBV12-3/TRBV12-4	many	TRBJ2-7	CASSLEAGLVYEQYF	TGTGCCAGCAGTTTAGAAGCGGGACTAGTCTACGAGCAGTACTTC
NA	TRBV3-1	few	TRBJ2-1	CASSPIAGHNEQFF	TGTGCCAGCAGCCCGATTGCAGGTCACAATGAGCAGTTCTTC
NA	TRBV7-6	many	TRBJ1-1	CASSMSYAKSEAFF	TGTGCCAGCAGCATGTCCTACGCAAAGTCTGAAGCTTTCTTT
NA	TRBV5-1	NA	TRBJ1-1	CASRERVSLVNTEAFF	TGCGCCAGCAGAGAAAGAGTTTCGTTGGTGAACACTGAAGCTTTCTTT